The entry below describes one T cell receptor beta chain. Antigen unknown. The germline V gene encodes CDR1 GTSNPN and CDR2 SVGIG (reference sequence). The V and J ends lost 0 bases and 4 bases, in that order; junction bases with no gene match: 10. The CDR3 runs to 17 residues. This sample stems from a study of cytomegalovirus exposure and HLA in healthy donors. As for the study in general: Within the Caucasian-associated ancestry cluster were approximately 77% of the approximately 400 genotyped donors. Findings and caveats of the study: High sensitivity and specificity were reportedly achieved when the classifier diagnosed cytomegalovirus status. A later analysis found most CMV-associated TCR beta chains apparently HLA-restricted.

Primers for the PCR totalled 60 Vbeta and 13 Jbeta. TCRdb keeps only in-frame clones here, not all; method: immunoSEQ multiplex PCR. The sample has about 160,000 clones, over 70% seen once. The chain combines TRBV30 with TRBJ1-5; 9 nucleotides agree with TRBD1. The origin of this receptor is a woman under 30 in good health and CMV-seronegative. Sample: PBMCs. CDR3 sequence: CAWSVTGQGRGNQPQHF. CDR3 nucleotide sequence: TGTGCCTGGAGTGTTACGGGACAGGGTCGGGGAAATCAGCCCCAGCATTTT.